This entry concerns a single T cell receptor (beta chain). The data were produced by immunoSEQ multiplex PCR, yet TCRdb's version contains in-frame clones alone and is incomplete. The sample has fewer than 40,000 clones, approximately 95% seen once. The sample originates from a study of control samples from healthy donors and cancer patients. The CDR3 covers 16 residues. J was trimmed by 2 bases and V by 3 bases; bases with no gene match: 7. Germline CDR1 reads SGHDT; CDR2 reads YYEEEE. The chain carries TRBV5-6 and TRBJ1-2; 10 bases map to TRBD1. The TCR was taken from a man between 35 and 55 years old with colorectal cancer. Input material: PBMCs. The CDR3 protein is CASSSTGTGANYGYTF. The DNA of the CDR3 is TGTGCCAGCAGCTCAACAGGGACAGGGGCCAACTATGGCTACACCTTC.